Each of the 14 T cell receptor beta chains below was sequenced from the same sample in a study of shared clonotypes between healthy human individuals. CD45RO-negative, CCR7-positively selected cells formed the naive CD8 fraction, excluding terminally differentiated effector memory CD45RA+ cells. Sequenced by immunoSEQ multiplex PCR; TCRdb stores in-frame clones only, minus some. The table has hundreds of thousands of clones, 90% to 95% seen once. The specimen was naive CD8+ T cells sorted from blood. The receptors here all came from a man aged 25-45 years in good health.

This chain connects TRBV9 to TRBJ2-5; D possibly corresponds to TRBD1 (6 bases). CDR3 size: 14 residues. Trimming shortened V by 0 bases and J by 5 bases, and 11 bases separated the two germline ends. Germline V gene data show CDR1 as SGDLS and CDR2 as YYNGEE. Here the CDR3 DNA reads TGTGCCAGCAGCGTAGAGGACAGCGTGGAGACCCAGTACTTC. This gives the protein CASSVEDSVETQYF.

V is TRBV2 and J is TRBJ2-1; D call uncertain. Germline-derived CDR1 and CDR2 are SNHLY and FYNNEI. This CDR3 contains 12 residues. With 7 bases removed from V and 5 bases from J, the gap between germline ends came to 9 bases. The CDR3, as DNA: TGTGCCAGCAAGGGCCACCACAATGAGCAGTTCTTC. This translates into CASKGHHNEQFF.

This CDR3 is CASSPPDRYGYTF. CDR3 coding DNA: TGCGCCAGCAGCCCTCCCGACAGATATGGCTACACCTTC. V and J are TRBV5-1 and TRBJ1-2, with D possibly TRBD1 on 5 matching bases. Per germline, CDR1 SGHRS and CDR2 YFSETQ. With 4 bases removed from V and 5 bases from J, the gap between germline ends came to 12 bases. This CDR3 is 13 amino acids long.

This clone was counted only a few times. V gene TRBV5-6 combines with J gene TRBJ2-1; 11 bases match TRBD2. The length of the CDR3 is 16 residues. V was pared by 0 bases and J by 6 bases, with 5 bases of the junction left unmatched. The germline V gene has CDR1 SGHDT and CDR2 YYEEEE. The DNA of the CDR3 is TGTGCCAGCAGCTTGGTCCCGACTAGCGGGACCAATGAGCAGTTCTTC. It specifies CASSLVPTSGTNEQFF.

V is TRBV7-9 and J is TRBJ2-1, with 9 nucleotides matching TRBD2. Per germline, CDR1 SEHNR and CDR2 FQNEAQ (reference sequence). The CDR3 is 15 amino acids. Unmatched junction bases numbered 3, after V lost 1 base and J lost 5 bases. The CDR3 loop reads CASSLVGGRDNEQFF. The CDR3 DNA sequence: TGTGCCAGCAGCTTAGTGGGCGGGAGGGACAATGAGCAGTTCTTC.

The chain has TRBV9 and TRBJ2-3; D is unresolved. V was trimmed by 0 bases and J by 0 bases, leaving 5 bases between them. Germline-derived CDR1 and CDR2 are SGDLS and YYNGEE. The CDR3 has 14 amino acids. The CDR3 is CASSVAHSTDTQYF. CDR3 coding DNA: TGTGCCAGCAGCGTAGCGCACAGCACAGATACGCAGTATTTT.

V gene TRBV4-1 combines with J gene TRBJ2-3, with D perhaps TRBD1 (6 bases). This CDR3 has 17 amino acids. Trimming cost V 3 bases and J 0 bases, with 16 bases left between them. Germline loops: CDR1 MGHRA, CDR2 YSYEKL. CDR3: CASSHNEGHPSTDTQYF. CDR3 DNA: TGCGCCAGCAGCCACAACGAGGGACATCCGAGCACAGATACGCAGTATTTT.

The V gene is TRBV6-6, the J gene TRBJ1-1, with D possibly being TRBD1 (5 bases). This CDR3 has 13 amino acids. Germline values: CDR1 MNHNY, CDR2 SVGAGI (reference sequence). V lost 2 bases, J lost 7 bases, and 11 bases lay in between. DNA of the CDR3: TGTGCCAGCAGTTACGTTACAGGAAATGAAGCTTTCTTT. Translating it yields CASSYVTGNEAFF.

This clone was detected only once. No DNA is shown, since the ends of the CDR3 on it are uncertain; the CDR3 is the one TCRdb lists. In the same sample, other DNA sequences code for this CDR3. The rearrangement joins TRBV29-1 to TRBJ2-7; the table gives TRBD2 as D, unverified against the DNA. Germline V gives CDR1 SQVTM, CDR2 ANQGSEA. Termini included, the CDR3 measures 12 amino acids. The CDR3 loop reads CSVGEGAYEQYF.

The chain recombines TRBV28 with TRBJ1-5; D ambiguous. CDR3 length: 13 residues. Germline V gene sequence: CDR1 MDHEN, CDR2 SYDVKM. V was clipped by 6 bases and J by 5 bases, with 11 bases between them. CDR3 region: CASSLGYYQPQHF. CDR3 DNA sequence: TGTGCCAGCAGCCTTGGGTATTATCAGCCCCAGCATTTT.

The chain uses TRBV28 and TRBJ1-1; D is perhaps TRBD1 (6 bases). CDR3 length: 13 amino acids. Germline CDR1 is MDHEN and CDR2 is SYDVKM. V was pared by 2 bases and J by 5 bases, with 9 bases between. Here the CDR3 DNA reads TGTGCCAGCAGTTTAAGGGGGGCGACTGAAGCTTTCTTT. Amino acid sequence: CASSLRGATEAFF.

This chain connects TRBV11-2 to TRBJ2-7; 11 bases align to TRBD2. The V and J ends lost 0 bases and 5 bases, in that order; junction bases with no gene match: 12. The CDR3 covers 18 residues. Looked up from germline, CDR1 is SGHAT and CDR2 is FQNNGV. The CDR3, as DNA: TGTGCCAGCAGCTTAGAGGTGGGACTAGCGGTGGAGAGGGACGAGCAGTACTTC. It is translated as CASSLEVGLAVERDEQYF.

V gene TRBV27 combines with J gene TRBJ2-7; D is perhaps TRBD2 (5 bases). The CDR3 runs 15 residues. The V end was cut by 0 bases, the J end by 3 bases, with 12 bases between. Germline V CDR1 and CDR2: MNHEY, SMNVEV (reference sequence). The CDR3 protein is CASSLSGSLIYEQYF. In DNA form, the CDR3 reads TGTGCCAGCAGTTTATCAGGGAGTTTAATCTACGAGCAGTACTTC.

This rearrangement joins TRBV9 to TRBJ1-1; D uncertain. Germline lookup yields CDR1 SGDLS and CDR2 YYNGEE. There are 14 residues in the CDR3. V was trimmed by 5 bases and J by 1 base, leaving 12 bases between them. The CDR3 coding sequence is TGTGCCAGCAGTGCACCCTCAGAGAACACTGAAGCTTTCTTT. Its translation: CASSAPSENTEAFF.